The 20 T cell receptor beta chains given below trace back to one sample, sequenced in a study of response to subunit inactivated influenza vaccine. MiXCR was run by TCRdb on the RT-PCR reads, yielding one entry per CDR3 protein. The sample consists of some 600,000 distinct CDR3 sequences, roughly 15% of them appearing once. This sample comprised PBMCs from blood, obtained 14 to 15 days before vaccination. All receptors come from a middle-aged man who received an inactivated influenza vaccine.

The chain carries TRBV18 and TRBJ1-1; D possibly corresponds to TRBD1 (5 bases). The V gene lost 5 bases and the J gene lost 7 bases, with 8 bases spanning the gap. The germline V gene encodes CDR1 KGHSH and CDR2 LQKENI. The CDR3 totals 11 residues. The CDR3 DNA is TGTGCCAGCTCAGACAGCCTTGAAGCTTTCTTT. It encodes CASSDSLEAFF. The full variable domain, in which reference TRBV18 and TRBJ1-1 provide the parts outside the CDR3, is NAGVMQNPRHLVRRRGQEARLRCSPMKGHSHVYWYRQLPEEGLKFMVYLQKENIIDESGMPKERFSAEFPKEGPSILRIQQVVRGDSAAYFCASSDSLEAFFGQGTRLTVV.

The chain combines TRBV20-1 with TRBJ2-7; D is perhaps TRBD2 (6 bases). With 6 bases removed from V and 0 bases from J, the gap between germline ends came to 15 bases. Germline-derived CDR1 and CDR2 are DFQATT and SNEGSKA (reference sequence). This CDR3 contains 14 residues. The CDR3 protein is CSAELARGSYEQYF. Written as DNA, the CDR3 is TGCAGTGCGGAACTAGCAAGAGGCTCCTACGAGCAGTACTTC.

V and J are TRBV20-1 and TRBJ2-1, with 11 bases aligning to TRBD2. The CDR3 consists of 15 residues. The V gene's germline CDR1 is DFQATT and CDR2 SNEGSKA (reference sequence). With 5 bases clipped from V and 7 bases from J, the junction kept 10 bases outside the gene matches. CDR3 nucleotide sequence: TGCAGTGCTCAACAAACTAGCGGGAGTAGGAATGAGCAGTTCTTC. As protein: CSAQQTSGSRNEQFF.

The count of this clonotype is one. The junction does not match germline at one end; this may be a read error. CDR3 amino acids: CASRQGRASSGYNEHFF. The CDR3 nucleotides are TGTGCCAGCAGGCAGGGCAGGGCTTCTAGCGGGTACAATGAGCACTTCTTC. V is TRBV6-1 and J is TRBJ2-1; 8 bases are shared with TRBD2. The CDR3 runs to 17 residues. Germline V gene lookup returns CDR1 MNHNS and CDR2 SASEGT.

This clonotype was seen a few times. The chain combines TRBV6-6 with TRBJ2-1; D gene unclear. The CDR3 is 13 amino acids. V lost 7 bases and J lost 7, with 14 bases in between. Per the germline V gene, CDR1 is MNHNY and CDR2 is SVGAGI (reference sequence). The CDR3 is CASNYLSVNEQFF. In DNA form, the CDR3 reads TGTGCCAGCAACTACCTTTCTGTAAATGAGCAGTTCTTC.

The J gene is TRBJ2-1, the V gene TRBV6-5; 7 positions agree with TRBD2. With V trimmed by 0 bases and J by 7 bases, 9 bases remained unmatched. This CDR3 region has 16 residues. Germline values: CDR1 MNHEY, CDR2 SVGAGI. CDR3 protein: CASSYSIAGAGNEQFF. CDR3 coding DNA: TGTGCCAGCAGTTACTCGATAGCGGGTGCGGGGAATGAGCAGTTCTTC.

This chain uses TRBV10-3 with TRBJ2-3, with 9 bases that match TRBD2. V dropped 4 bases and J dropped 9; count of bases not matched to a gene: 5. In germline, CDR1 is ENHRY, CDR2 SYGVKD. The CDR3 extends over 13 amino acids. The CDR3 DNA reads TGTGCCATCAGTGGGACTAGCGAGGGGACGCAGTATTTT. Encoded protein: CAISGTSEGTQYF.

This clonotype has more than one count but fewer than ten. CDR3 nucleotides: TGCGCCAGCAGCCTGGGACTCGAACCAGATACGCAGTATTTT. Translating gives CASSLGLEPDTQYF. The chain couples TRBV5-1 to TRBJ2-3; tentatively, D is TRBD2 (6 bases). CDR1 SGHRS and CDR2 YFSETQ come from the germline V gene. The CDR3 loop spans 14 amino acids. V lost 4 bases to trimming and J lost 4 bases, with 13 bases between them.

The V gene is TRBV7-9, the J gene TRBJ2-5; possible D gene TRBD2, 5 bases. Germline V gives CDR1 SEHNR, CDR2 FQNEAQ (reference sequence). The CDR3 sequence is 15 residues long. With 8 bases removed from V and 5 bases from J, the gap between germline ends came to 21 bases. The CDR3 region has the DNA TGTGCCAGCCAATTGTCCGGGGTCACGGTGGAGACCCAGTACTTC. Encoded protein: CASQLSGVTVETQYF. The variable domain in full, with the rest retrieved from reference TRBV7-9 and TRBJ2-5, is DTGVSQNPRHKITKRGQNVTFRCDPISEHNRLYWYRQTLGQGPEFLTYFQNEAQLEKSRLLSDRFSAERPKGSFSTLEIQRTEQGDSAMYLCASQLSGVTVETQYFGPGTRLLVL.

A few counts support this clonotype. The rearrangement uses TRBV9 and TRBJ2-1, with 13 bases aligning to TRBD2. The CDR3 has 16 amino acids. V lost 3 bases to trimming and J lost 9 bases; unmatched junction nucleotides: 9. Germline loops: CDR1 SGDLS, CDR2 YYNGEE. In nucleotides, the CDR3 is TGTGCCAGCAGCGATAGACCGGGACTAGCGGGGATTGAGCAGTTCTTC. It is translated as CASSDRPGLAGIEQFF.

In this sample, this clonotype turned up a few times. The chain employs TRBV27 and TRBJ2-3, with 10 bases aligning to TRBD2. Per germline, CDR1 MNHEY and CDR2 SMNVEV (reference sequence). The CDR3 is made up of 17 amino acids. Losses at the gene ends were 1 base for V and 5 bases for J; bases not matched to a gene: 9. CDR3 amino acids: CASSLFLAGVGKDTQYF. The CDR3 region has the DNA TGTGCCAGCAGTTTATTTCTAGCGGGAGTGGGGAAAGATACGCAGTATTTT.

This clonotype has only a few counts. The chain uses TRBV4-1 and TRBJ2-5; D is possibly TRBD1 (7 bases). This CDR3 region has 15 residues. Germline loops: CDR1 MGHRA, CDR2 YSYEKL. V was cut by 5 bases and J by 4 bases, with 17 bases left in between. This chain's CDR3 is CASSGRQGVGETQYF. The CDR3 DNA follows: TGCGCCAGCAGCGGGAGGCAGGGGGTAGGAGAGACCCAGTACTTC.

This clonotype has only one observation. Just one base apart from a much larger clone, this may be a read error. V is TRBV20-1 and J is TRBJ1-1, with TRBD1 identical over 8 bases. V shed 1 base and J 5 bases; nucleotides not matched to a gene: 9. The CDR3 loop spans 15 amino acids. Germline V gene lookup returns CDR1 DFQATT and CDR2 SNEGSKA (reference sequence). Here the CDR3 reads CSARAWYRGLTEAFF. The CDR3 DNA reads as TGCAGTGCTAGAGCCTGGTACAGGGGGTTGACTGAAGCTTTCTTT.

J is TRBJ2-7 and V is TRBV20-1; no clear D. CDR1 and CDR2 from the germline V gene are DFQATT and SNEGSKA (reference sequence). This CDR3 is 12 amino acids long. The ends were cut back, 7 bases at V and 3 bases at J, with 13 bases in the middle. CDR3 DNA sequence: TGCAGTGGGGTGGAGACTTACTACGAGCAGTACTTC. It encodes CSGVETYYEQYF.

This clonotype was recorded many times. The genes are TRBV3-1 and TRBJ1-2; possible D gene TRBD1, 6 bases. V was clipped by 4 bases and J by 1 base, with 16 bases between them. Germline CDR1 is LGHDT and CDR2 is YNNKEL (reference sequence). This CDR3 has 16 amino acids. In nucleotides, the CDR3 is TGTGCCAGCAGCCCCCGGGACAAGGGGCATAACTATGGCTACACCTTC. Amino acids: CASSPRDKGHNYGYTF.

This clonotype was picked up a small number of times. This rearrangement joins TRBV28 to TRBJ2-2, with D hard to call. The CDR3 covers 14 residues. In germline, CDR1 is MDHEN, CDR2 SYDVKM. The ends were cut back, 7 bases at V and 4 bases at J, with 13 bases in the middle. This CDR3 is CASTLQGRTGELFF. The CDR3, as DNA: TGTGCCAGCACCCTCCAAGGGCGCACCGGGGAGCTGTTTTTT.

This clonotype came up many times. The chain is built from TRBV29-1 and TRBJ2-1; D is possibly TRBD1 (5 bases). Per germline, CDR1 SQVTM and CDR2 ANQGSEA. The CDR3 runs 12 residues. V was pared by 3 bases and J by 4 bases, with 7 bases between. Here the CDR3 DNA reads TGCAGCGTTGATGACAGTTACAATGAGCAGTTCTTC. Translation: CSVDDSYNEQFF.

A few counts support this clonotype. The chain links TRBV20-1 to TRBJ2-7, with 8 positions matching TRBD2. V was pared by 4 bases and J by 6 bases, with 14 bases of the junction left unmatched. Germline assignment: CDR1 DFQATT and CDR2 SNEGSKA (reference sequence). CDR3 length: 15 amino acids. In DNA, the CDR3 is TGCAGTGCTAAAAAGGGCGGGGGGACACTTAGCGAGCAGTACTTC. It codes for CSAKKGGGTLSEQYF.

This clonotype has a count of ten or more. The gene calls are TRBV10-3 and TRBJ1-1; the D gene is possibly TRBD1 (5 bases). The V end lost 5 bases, the J end lost 0 bases, and 13 bases lay between the germline ends. The CDR3 has 15 amino acids. The germline gives CDR1 ENHRY, CDR2 SYGVKD. CDR3: CAISKEPTVNTEAFF. The CDR3 nucleotides are TGTGCCATCAGTAAAGAACCGACAGTGAACACTGAAGCTTTCTTT.

This clonotype showed up just a few times. J is TRBJ2-7 and V is TRBV29-1; D is unclear. The CDR3 contains 14 residues. The V end lost 7 bases, the J end lost 2 bases, and 18 bases lay between the germline ends. Germline loops: CDR1 SQVTM, CDR2 ANQGSEA. The CDR3 region has the DNA TGCAGCGCCATGGGGTGGAGATCTCCCTACGAGCAGTACTTC. It is translated as CSAMGWRSPYEQYF.